The 14 T cell receptor beta chains presented below share a single source sample, sequenced in a study of T-cell reconstitution after alpha-beta-depleted transplantation in children (dated by TCRdb to between 2015 and 2016). What the research found in general, with its limitations: The frequencies of hyperexpanded clones fell over the following months, and after one year, T-cell counts and TCRbeta diversity were mostly attributed to newly produced T cells.

Antigens for these TCRs are unknown. This sample's treatment or condition label indicates: allogeneic hematopoietic cell transplantation with graft depleted of TCRalphabeta T cells and CD19 B cells. Receptors were amplified or captured by PCR. Sequenced using an Illumina HiSeq 2500. To normalize quantification of the TCRbeta repertoire, the TCR libraries were built with molecular barcoding that relied on unique molecular identifiers. TCRdb ran its own pipeline on the public reads, namely fastp trimming at Q25 and MiXCR clone calling, and kept in-frame beta chains. Rows are unified per CDR3 protein, each entry keeping the most common DNA and genes. Recorded for this sample are about 300,000 distinct CDR3 sequences; 6% to 10% of them occurred a single time. The biggest ten clones account for 9.1% of the sample. This specimen was peripheral blood, taken 360 days after TCRalphabeta/CD19-depleted stem cell transplant. These receptors all stem from a female patient aged 2-15 years who had a stem cell transplant for Fanconi anemia, so the T cells may come from the graft donor.

The table lists this clonotype with a few counts. This chain uses TRBV10-2 with TRBJ2-7; TRBD2 matches 11 bases. V shed 5 bases, J shed 4 bases, and the junction held 7 bases outside the gene matches. The CDR3 extends over 15 amino acids. The germline gives CDR1 WSHSY, CDR2 SAAADI. The CDR3 region has the DNA TGCGCCAGCAGTAATAGCGGGAGGGCCCCTTACGAGCAGTACTTC. Its translation: CASSNSGRAPYEQYF.

This clonotype was seen ten or more times. This chain uses TRBV3-1 with TRBJ1-1; no clear D gene. V lost 3 bases and J 4 bases, leaving 9 bases between the germline ends. The germline V gene has CDR1 LGHDT and CDR2 YNNKEL (reference sequence). This CDR3 is built from 13 residues. CDR3 nucleotides: TGTGCCAGCAGCCATGGACGTTCCACTGAAGCTTTCTTT. Translated, it gives CASSHGRSTEAFF. Filled out from reference TRBV3-1 and TRBJ1-1, the complete variable domain reads DTAVSQTPKYLVTQMGNDKSIKCEQNLGHDTMYWYKQDSKKFLKIMFSYNNKELIINETVPNRFSPKSPDKAHLNLHINSLELGDSAVYFCASSHGRSTEAFFGQGTRLTVV.

This chain connects TRBV15 to TRBJ1-5; D may be TRBD1 (6 bases). This CDR3 comprises 15 residues. Germline CDR1 and CDR2: LNHNV and YYDKDF (reference sequence). Trimming shortened V by 3 bases and J by 3 bases, and 12 bases separated the two germline ends. The CDR3 sequence is CATSRTRGVNQPQHF. DNA for the CDR3: TGTGCCACCAGCAGGACAAGGGGGGTCAATCAGCCCCAGCATTTT.

At least ten counts were recorded for this clonotype. CDR3 bases: TGTGCCAGCAGCCATCTAGCGGGAGGTGGAGGCACCGGGGAGCTGTTTTTT. Its translation: CASSHLAGGGGTGELFF. The rearrangement links TRBV13 to TRBJ2-2, with 11 bases identical to TRBD2. The CDR3 length is 17 residues. CDR1 and CDR2 (germline): PRHDT, FYEKMQ (reference sequence). V gave up 5 bases and J gave up 4 bases; unmatched junction bases: 9.

The chain has TRBV10-1 and TRBJ2-5; a possible D gene is TRBD2 (6 bases). CDR1 and CDR2 (germline): WNHNN, SYGVQD (reference sequence). This CDR3 has 15 amino acids. Deletions cut 2 bases from V and 3 bases from J, with 13 bases between. The CDR3: CASSEAAGNKETQYF. The CDR3 nucleotides are TGCGCCAGCAGTGAGGCCGCGGGGAACAAAGAGACCCAGTACTTC.

This clonotype was counted at least ten times. The genes are TRBV6-2 or TRBV6-3 and TRBJ1-5, with D perhaps matching TRBD1 (5 bases). This CDR3 comprises 18 residues. Trimming removed 4 bases from V and 3 bases from J, with 22 bases in between. The germline V gene has CDR1 MNHEY and CDR2 SVGEGT. The CDR3 protein is CASSLTQGTTVSNQPQHF. CDR3 bases: TGTGCCAGCAGTTTGACTCAGGGTACCACAGTGTCCAATCAGCCCCAGCATTTT.

This clonotype occurred many times. V is TRBV10-3 and J is TRBJ1-6; D gene ambiguous. CDR1 ENHRY and CDR2 SYGVKD come from the germline V gene. CDR3 length: 14 amino acids. V gave up 4 bases and J gave up 13 bases, with 17 bases separating them. The CDR3 is CAISAGVTLGPLHF. Written as DNA, the CDR3 is TGTGCCATCAGTGCGGGAGTAACTCTAGGTCCCCTCCACTTT.

This clonotype was detected many times. The chain uses TRBV7-2 and TRBJ2-7, with D perhaps TRBD1 or TRBD2 (5 bases each). The CDR3 has 14 amino acids. Germline V gives CDR1 SGHTA, CDR2 FQGNSA. Trimming removed 1 base at V and 5 bases at J, with 12 bases between. This CDR3 reads CASSLVGGVNEQYF. The CDR3 nucleotides read TGTGCCAGCAGCTTAGTTGGGGGAGTCAACGAGCAGTACTTC.

This clonotype came up many times. The chain combines TRBV10-3 with TRBJ2-3; 7 bases align to TRBD1. V gave up 4 bases and J gave up 0 bases; unmatched junction bases: 1. In germline, CDR1 is ENHRY, CDR2 SYGVKD. The CDR3 is made up of 14 amino acids. The CDR3: CAISGQGSTDTQYF. DNA for the CDR3: TGTGCCATCAGTGGACAGGGTAGCACAGATACGCAGTATTTT.

To note about this clonotype: It may be a read error: a sequence one base away is much more abundant. This chain joins TRBV5-1 and TRBJ2-7, with D perhaps matching TRBD1 (5 bases). Germline V gives CDR1 SGHRS, CDR2 YFSETQ. The CDR3 contains 15 residues. The CDR3 loop reads CASSLEAGINYERYF. The CDR3 DNA reads as TGCGCCAGCAGCTTGGAGGCAGGGATTAACTACGAGCGGTACTTC.

This clonotype was found many times. The chain joins TRBV7-6 to TRBJ2-7; the D is unclear. The germline gives CDR1 SGHVS, CDR2 FNYEAQ. CDR3 length equals 13 residues. V was cut by 0 bases and J by 3 bases, with 6 bases left in between. DNA for the CDR3: TGTGCCAGCAGCTTAGCTAAGGGCTACGAGCAGTACTTC. Protein: CASSLAKGYEQYF. The full variable domain, in which reference TRBV7-6 and TRBJ2-7 provide the parts outside the CDR3, is GAGVSQSPRYKVTKRGQDVALRCDPISGHVSLYWYRQALGQGPEFLTYFNYEAQQDKSGLPNDRFSAERPEGSISTLTIQRTEQRDSAMYRCASSLAKGYEQYFGPGTRLTVT.

The chain carries TRBV6-2 or TRBV6-3 and TRBJ1-1; possible D gene TRBD1, 5 bases. The CDR3 sequence is 14 residues long. The V end was cut by 6 bases, the J end by 3 bases, with 14 bases between. Germline V lookup: CDR1 MNHEY, CDR2 SVGEGT. The CDR3 DNA reads TGTGCCAGCAGGAGTTGGGGCAGTTACACTGAAGCTTTCTTT. Its translation is CASRSWGSYTEAFF.

This clonotype was recorded many times. This chain's CDR3 is CATSYSNQPQHF. The DNA for the CDR3 is TGTGCCACATCATATAGCAATCAGCCCCAGCATTTT. The chain recombines TRBV15 with TRBJ1-5, with D unclear. CDR3 length equals 12 residues. The germline V gene has CDR1 LNHNV and CDR2 YYDKDF (reference sequence). Trimming shortened V by 9 bases and J by 0 bases, and 6 bases separated the two germline ends.

The V gene is TRBV30, the J gene TRBJ1-5; D remains unclear. Germline lookup yields CDR1 GTSNPN and CDR2 SVGIG (reference sequence). This CDR3 has 15 residues. V lost 1 base and J lost 0, with 10 bases in between. The CDR3 bases are TGTGCCTGGAGTGCCCTGGGGTTTAGCAATCAGCCCCAGCATTTT. Residues: CAWSALGFSNQPQHF. Complete variable domain (other parts from reference TRBV30 and TRBJ1-5): SQTIHQWPATLVQPVGSPLSLECTVEGTSNPNLYWYRQAAGRGLQLLFYSVGIGQISSEVPQNLSASRPQDRQFILSSKKLLLSDSGFYLCAWSALGFSNQPQHFGDGTRLSIL.